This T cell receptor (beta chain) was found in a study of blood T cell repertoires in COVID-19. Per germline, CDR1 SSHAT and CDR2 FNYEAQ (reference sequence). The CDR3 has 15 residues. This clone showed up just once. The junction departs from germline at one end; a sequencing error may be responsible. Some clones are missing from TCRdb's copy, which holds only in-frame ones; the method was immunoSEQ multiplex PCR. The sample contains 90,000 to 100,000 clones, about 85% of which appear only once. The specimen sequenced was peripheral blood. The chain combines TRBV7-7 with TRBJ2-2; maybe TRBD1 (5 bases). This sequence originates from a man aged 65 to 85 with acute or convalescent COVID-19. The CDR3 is CASSLSQGNTGELFF. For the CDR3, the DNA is TGTGCTAGCAGCTTGAGTCAGGGGAACACCGGGGAGCTGTTTTTT.